The entry below describes one T cell receptor beta chain. This entry belongs to a study of blood T cell repertoires in COVID-19. Looking at the study overall: Sample material is recorded as cDNA or gDNA derived from T cells, B-cell-depleted T cells, or PBMCs.

Here immunoSEQ multiplex PCR was the method, and the copy in TCRdb shows in-frame clones only, minus some. The sample records roughly 100,000 clones, around 90% being singletons. In germline, CDR1 is MNHEY, CDR2 SVGAGI. V lost 8 bases and J lost 4; bases outside the gene matches: 9. The CDR3 has 15 residues. This clonotype originated in a man aged 50 to 59 with active COVID-19. The rearrangement uses TRBV6-5 and TRBJ2-2, with 8 bases aligning to TRBD2. Sequencing was done on a sample of peripheral blood. CDR3: CASSRGAFGTGELFF. CDR3 coding DNA: TGTGCCAGCTCGCGGGGGGCATTCGGCACCGGGGAGCTGTTTTTT.